These 8 T cell receptor beta chains were all obtained from the same sample, sequenced in a study of spatial heterogeneity in lung cancer. Stated time point: sample taken at primary tumor resection. No cells were sorted before sequencing. The whole RNA sequenced was extracted from tumor, nontumor lung or frozen PBMC. TCRdb reprocessed the 5' RACE reads via MiXCR and lists one record per CDR3 protein. The data contain 9,500 to 14,000 distinct CDR3 sequences, under 4.5% of them seen just once; the ten biggest clones take up about half. The sequencing used PBMCs, collected at surgery. The receptors come from a female donor with early-stage non-small cell lung cancer.

This clonotype was seen at least ten times. Because this beta chain is a stray read in a library intended to capture alpha chains, its abundance should not be given much weight. The chain combines TRBV11-2 with TRBJ2-2; D gene uncertain. This CDR3 comprises 12 residues. Germline loops: CDR1 SGHAT, CDR2 FQNNGV. Trimming left V 2 bases short and J 7 bases short, with 5 bases between. CDR3 amino acids: CASSLFGGELFF. CDR3 sequence (DNA): TGTGCCAGCAGCTTATTCGGCGGGGAGCTGTTTTTT.

This clonotype was found many times. The library was prepared for alpha chains; this beta chain is a stray read, so its frequency means little. The chain's CDR3 is CASGRAVDEQFF. CDR3 DNA: TGTGCCAGCGGGAGGGCCGTAGATGAGCAGTTCTTC. This rearrangement joins TRBV7-6 to TRBJ2-1; 7 positions match TRBD2. CDR1 and CDR2 from the germline V gene are SGHVS and FNYEAQ. The CDR3 covers 12 residues. After removal of 8 bases from V and 8 bases from J, the junction contained 6 bases not matched to a gene.

At least ten counts were recorded for this clonotype. This beta chain appears as a stray read in a library generated for alpha chains; its size is not informative. The V call is TRBV9, the J call TRBJ1-6, with D possibly TRBD1 on 5 matching bases. The CDR3 is 15 residues long. The germline V gene has CDR1 SGDLS and CDR2 YYNGEE. V lost 2 bases and J 8 bases, leaving 14 bases between the germline ends. The CDR3: CASSVTGRVDSPLHF. CDR3 in DNA: TGTGCCAGCAGCGTTACAGGCAGGGTGGATTCACCCCTCCACTTT.

This clonotype was recorded many times. This beta chain is a stray read from a library made for alpha chains; its abundance is not meaningful. CDR3 DNA: TGTGCCAGCAGTTTCAGGGCCGGCGGGTCACCCCTCCACTTT. This sequence encodes CASSFRAGGSPLHF. The chain carries TRBV27 and TRBJ1-6, with TRBD1 as a possible D gene (5 bases). V lost 3 bases and J lost 10, with 13 bases in between. Germline loops: CDR1 MNHEY, CDR2 SMNVEV (reference sequence). The length of the CDR3 is 14 residues.

This clonotype was counted ten times or more. The size of this beta chain means little, since it is a stray read in a library made for alpha chains. V gene TRBV5-1 combines with J gene TRBJ2-5, with D maybe TRBD2 (5 bases). The V gene's germline CDR1 is SGHRS and CDR2 YFSETQ. The CDR3 is made up of 13 amino acids. V lost 0 bases and J lost 7, with 10 bases in between. The CDR3 region is CASSLALEGTQYF. The CDR3 coding sequence is TGCGCCAGCAGCTTGGCCCTAGAGGGGACCCAGTACTTC. Supplemented by reference TRBV5-1 and TRBJ2-5, the full variable domain reads KAGVTQTPRYLIKTRGQQVTLSCSPISGHRSVSWYQQTPGQGLQFLFEYFSETQRNKGNFPGRFSGRQFSNSRSEMNVSTLELGDSALYLCASSLALEGTQYFGPGTRLLVL.

This clonotype was found many times. Little can be read into the size of this beta chain, an off-target read in a library designed for alpha chains. This sequence joins TRBV11-2 and TRBJ2-3, with unresolved D. The CDR3 has 11 residues. Germline CDR1 and CDR2: SGHAT and FQNNGV. The V gene lost 3 bases and the J gene lost 8 bases, with 6 bases spanning the gap. CDR3 amino acids: CASSFRATQYF. The CDR3 DNA is TGTGCCAGCAGCTTCCGCGCTACGCAGTATTTT.

This clonotype was detected ten times or more. For a library built for alpha chains, this beta chain is a stray read; little rests on its size. This chain joins TRBV10-3 and TRBJ1-2; weak D call: TRBD1 (5 bases). The CDR3 length is 13 residues. V lost 4 bases and J lost 6, with 12 bases in between. Looked up from germline, CDR1 is ENHRY and CDR2 is SYGVKD. CDR3 region: CAISALVGHGYTF. CDR3 bases: TGTGCCATCAGTGCCCTGGTGGGGCATGGCTACACCTTC.

In regard to this clonotype: For a library built for alpha chains, this beta chain is a stray read; little rests on its size. The chain carries TRBV6-5 and TRBJ1-2; TRBD1 is a possible D gene (6 bases). With 10 bases removed from V and 6 bases from J, the gap between germline ends came to 15 bases. The CDR3 sequence is 12 residues long. CDR1 and CDR2 (germline): MNHEY, SVGAGI. CDR3 loop: CATNQGPHGYTF. CDR3 bases: TGTGCCACCAACCAGGGGCCCCATGGCTACACCTTC.